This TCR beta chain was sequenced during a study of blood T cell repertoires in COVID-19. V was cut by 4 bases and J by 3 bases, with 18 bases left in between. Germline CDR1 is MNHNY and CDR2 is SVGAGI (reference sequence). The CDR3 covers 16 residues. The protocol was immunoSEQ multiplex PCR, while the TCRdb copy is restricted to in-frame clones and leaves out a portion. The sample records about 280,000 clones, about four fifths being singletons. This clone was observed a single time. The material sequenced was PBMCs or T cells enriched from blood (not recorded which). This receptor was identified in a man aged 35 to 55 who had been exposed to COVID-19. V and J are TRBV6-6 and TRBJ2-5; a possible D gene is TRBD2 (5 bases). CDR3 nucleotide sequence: TGTGCCAGCAGTTTAGGCCCGGGAAAGAGTAAAGAGACCCAGTACTTC. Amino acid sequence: CASSLGPGKSKETQYF.